This T cell receptor (beta chain) was identified in a study of control samples from healthy donors and cancer patients. The data were produced by immunoSEQ multiplex PCR, yet TCRdb's version contains in-frame clones alone and is incomplete. The data contain 140,000 or so clones, under 90% of them singletons. Looked up from germline, CDR1 is SQVTM and CDR2 is ANQGSEA. V was cut by 6 bases and J by 5 bases, with 16 bases left in between. The CDR3 contains 13 residues. The clonotype comes from a man under 40 in good health. The chain employs TRBV29-1 and TRBJ1-1, with a possible D match to TRBD1 (5 bases). The sequenced sample consisted of blood. CDR3 nucleotides: TGCAGCGTGAGCGGAGGGCAGGGAACTGAAGCTTTCTTT. Protein sequence: CSVSGGQGTEAFF.